This TCR beta chain was identified during a study of T cell responses to AZD1222 COVID-19 vaccine. Libraries were prepared by immunoSEQ multiplex PCR; TCRdb keeps only in-frame clonotypes and omits some of them. Of approximately 130,000 clones in the sample, 84% are singletons; the top ten hold about a quarter. The V end was cut by 3 bases, the J end by 12 bases, with 12 bases between. There are 13 residues in the CDR3. Germline V gives CDR1 MGHRA, CDR2 YSYEKL. The receptor was isolated from an adult who received the AZD1222 COVID-19 vaccine. V gene TRBV4-1 combines with J gene TRBJ1-6, with D possibly being TRBD1 (6 bases). Here the sequenced sample was peripheral blood, taken 28 days after the second AZD1222 dose. CDR3 nucleotide sequence: TGCGCCAGCAGCCAGACAGGTGGGGAACCCCTCCACTTT. Its protein is CASSQTGGEPLHF.